The 24 T cell receptor beta chains below all came from one sample that was sequenced in a study of blood T cell repertoires in COVID-19. Sequencing used immunoSEQ multiplex PCR; TCRdb keeps in-frame clones, though not all of them. The table has some 490,000 clones, 70% to 90% seen once. The specimen was PBMCs or T cells enriched from blood (not recorded which). The origin of the receptors is a woman aged 55-70 years who had recovered from COVID-19.

V gene TRBV19 combines with J gene TRBJ1-4; a weak D match, TRBD1 (6 bases). Germline V gene sequence: CDR1 LNHDA, CDR2 SQIVND (reference sequence). Between the trimmed V and J ends, which lost 6 bases and 8 bases, there was a span of 13 bases. The CDR3 has 13 residues. In DNA, the CDR3 is TGTGCCAGTAGCAGGGGCGATTGGGAAAAACTGTTTTTT. It codes for CASSRGDWEKLFF.

In DNA form, the CDR3 reads TGTGCCTGGAGTGTTAGACAGGGATCAAACACTGAAGCTTTCTTT. It yields the protein CAWSVRQGSNTEAFF. This chain uses TRBV30 with TRBJ1-1, with TRBD1 matching 7 bases. The CDR3 loop spans 15 amino acids. V was pared by 0 bases and J by 2 bases, with 6 bases of the junction left unmatched. The germline gives CDR1 GTSNPN, CDR2 SVGIG (reference sequence).

J is TRBJ2-3 and V is TRBV4-2, with 11 positions matching TRBD2. Unmatched junction bases numbered 12, after V lost 1 base and J lost 6 bases. The CDR3 length is 18 residues. CDR1 LGHNA and CDR2 YNFKEQ come from the germline V gene. The CDR3 loop is CASSQGTSGPPRADTQYF. The CDR3 DNA follows: TGTGCCAGCAGCCAAGGGACTAGCGGGCCTCCCCGAGCGGATACGCAGTATTTT.

The gene calls are TRBV7-9 and TRBJ1-1; perhaps TRBD1 as D (6 bases). Between the trimmed V and J ends, which lost 5 bases and 2 bases, there was a span of 18 bases. Per germline, CDR1 SEHNR and CDR2 FQNEAQ (reference sequence). This CDR3 is 16 amino acids long. The CDR3 spells CASSPRATGTNTEAFF. The CDR3 bases are TGTGCCAGCAGCCCCCGGGCCACAGGGACCAACACTGAAGCTTTCTTT.

This clone appeared once. Other DNA sequences from this sample encode an identical CDR3 as well. The chain combines TRBV6-5 with TRBJ1-2; D is unresolved. V was trimmed by 0 bases and J by 7 bases, leaving 6 bases between them. The germline V gene has CDR1 MNHEY and CDR2 SVGAGI. The CDR3 runs to 12 residues. The CDR3 protein is CASSYSGGGYTF. DNA for the CDR3: TGTGCCAGCAGTTACTCGGGAGGTGGCTACACCTTC.

The CDR3 is CASRPGQGNQPQHF. CDR3 coding DNA: TGTGCCAGCAGACCTGGACAGGGGAATCAGCCCCAGCATTTT. The gene calls are TRBV27 and TRBJ1-5, with 9 bases that match TRBD1. In germline, CDR1 is MNHEY, CDR2 SMNVEV (reference sequence). This CDR3 spans 14 amino acids. V lost 6 bases to trimming and J lost 4 bases; unmatched junction nucleotides: 4.

This clone was seen just once. The V and J genes are TRBV10-2 and TRBJ2-1, with TRBD2 matching 11 bases. The V segment lost 2 bases and the J segment 15 bases; nucleotides outside the gene matches: 0. Germline CDR1 and CDR2: WSHSY and SAAADI. The CDR3 covers 11 residues. CDR3 bases: TGCGCCAGCAGTGAGCTAGCGGGGGGGTTCTTC. This codes for CASSELAGGFF.

The V call is TRBV2, the J call TRBJ1-6; possible D gene TRBD1, 5 bases. CDR3 length: 15 residues. Germline-derived CDR1 and CDR2 are SNHLY and FYNNEI. Trimming took off 4 bases at V and 3 bases at J, with 10 bases between the two ends. CDR3 in amino acids: CASSAGTNYNSPLHF. The CDR3 region has the DNA TGTGCCAGCAGTGCCGGGACTAACTATAATTCACCCCTCCACTTT.

CDR3: CASSSDRGLITYEQYF. The CDR3 DNA follows: TGTGCCAGCAGTTCCGACAGGGGTTTGATTACCTACGAGCAGTACTTC. The V gene is TRBV7-9, the J gene TRBJ2-7; 8 bases align to TRBD1. V shed 6 bases, J shed 2 bases, and the junction held 12 bases outside the gene matches. This CDR3 is built from 16 residues. The germline gives CDR1 SEHNR, CDR2 FQNEAQ (reference sequence). The variable domain in full, with the rest retrieved from reference TRBV7-9 and TRBJ2-7, is DTGVSQNPRHKITKRGQNVTFRCDPISEHNRLYWYRQTLGQGPEFLTYFQNEAQLEKSRLLSDRFSAERPKGSFSTLEIQRTEQGDSAMYLCASSSDRGLITYEQYFGPGTRLTVT.

The chain carries TRBV18 and TRBJ1-4; 10 bases are a match to TRBD1. Per germline, CDR1 KGHSH and CDR2 LQKENI. This CDR3 has 15 residues. V shed 2 bases, J shed 8 bases, and the junction held 5 bases outside the gene matches. The CDR3 DNA reads TGTGCCAGCTCACCAAGGCCGGGACAGGGGGAAAAACTGTTTTTT. Protein sequence: CASSPRPGQGEKLFF.

The CDR3 bases are TGTGCCAGCAGTGTCGGGACTATCACCGGGGAGCTGTTTTTT. Protein: CASSVGTITGELFF. This chain links TRBV6-4 with TRBJ2-2; 7 nucleotides line up with TRBD2. The CDR3 loop spans 14 amino acids. Looked up from germline, CDR1 is MRHNA and CDR2 is SNTAGT. The V segment lost 4 bases and the J segment 4 bases; nucleotides outside the gene matches: 3.

Concerning this clone: Other DNA variants within this sample encode the same CDR3. The chain has TRBV18 and TRBJ2-3; D unresolved. V was shortened by 2 bases and J by 6 bases, with 6 bases between the two germline ends. The CDR3 totals 12 residues. In germline, CDR1 is KGHSH, CDR2 LQKENI. CDR3 in amino acids: CASSPSLDTQYF. The CDR3 bases are TGTGCCAGCTCACCAAGCCTGGATACGCAGTATTTT.

The chain recombines TRBV10-3 with TRBJ1-1, with TRBD1 matching 9 bases. Germline assignment: CDR1 ENHRY and CDR2 SYGVKD. The CDR3 extends over 14 amino acids. The V and J ends lost 10 bases and 5 bases, in that order; junction bases with no gene match: 11. The CDR3 reads CATDGTGSKTEAFF. The CDR3 DNA reads as TGTGCCACCGACGGGACAGGGTCTAAAACTGAAGCTTTCTTT.

J is TRBJ2-3 and V is TRBV11-2; a weak D match, TRBD1 (5 bases). CDR3 length equals 16 residues. Germline V gene data show CDR1 as SGHAT and CDR2 as FQNNGV. The V end lost 2 bases, the J end lost 3 bases, and 15 bases lay between the germline ends. CDR3 in DNA: TGTGCCAGCAGCTTAAAGGCAGGGATTATAACAGATACGCAGTATTTT. Protein product: CASSLKAGIITDTQYF.

The genes are TRBV19 and TRBJ2-3; 11 bases are a match to TRBD2. The germline V gene has CDR1 LNHDA and CDR2 SQIVND (reference sequence). V shed 4 bases, J shed 3 bases, and the junction held 9 bases outside the gene matches. This CDR3 is 17 amino acids long. The CDR3: CASSRLAGGFLTDTQYF. CDR3 in DNA: TGTGCCAGTAGTAGGCTAGCGGGGGGTTTTTTAACAGATACGCAGTATTTT. Full variable domain (rest looked up from reference TRBV19 and TRBJ2-3): DGGITQSPKYLFRKEGQNVTLSCEQNLNHDAMYWYRQDPGQGLRLIYYSQIVNDFQKGDIAEGYSVSREKKESFPLTVTSAQKNPTAFYLCASSRLAGGFLTDTQYFGPGTRLTVL.

The rearrangement links TRBV5-1 to TRBJ1-1; TRBD1 aligns across 8 bases. Germline CDR1 reads SGHRS; CDR2 reads YFSETQ. The length of the CDR3 is 15 residues. V was clipped by 1 base and J by 1 base; unmatched bases: 3. The CDR3 region is CASSLLTGENTEAFF. CDR3 nucleotide sequence: TGCGCCAGCAGCTTGTTGACAGGGGAGAACACTGAAGCTTTCTTT. The full variable domain, completed using reference TRBV5-1 and TRBJ1-1, is KAGVTQTPRYLIKTRGQQVTLSCSPISGHRSVSWYQQTPGQGLQFLFEYFSETQRNKGNFPGRFSGRQFSNSRSEMNVSTLELGDSALYLCASSLLTGENTEAFFGQGTRLTVV.

The chain carries TRBV5-6 and TRBJ2-7; D is possibly TRBD1 (5 bases). V was pared by 1 base and J by 4 bases, with 6 bases between. Germline-derived CDR1 and CDR2 are SGHDT and YYEEEE. The CDR3 has 12 residues. CDR3 in amino acids: CASSLTGYEQYV. CDR3 nucleotides: TGTGCCAGCAGCTTGACAGGTTACGAGCAGTACGTC.

The gene calls are TRBV29-1 and TRBJ1-4; 11 nucleotides align to TRBD1. V shed 4 bases, J shed 8 bases, and the junction held 9 bases outside the gene matches. The CDR3 is made up of 15 amino acids. The germline gives CDR1 SQVTM, CDR2 ANQGSEA. In DNA, the CDR3 is TGCAGCGTTGCTGACACCGGGACAGGGGGGGAAAAACTGTTTTTT. Protein product: CSVADTGTGGEKLFF.

The rearrangement links TRBV24-1 to TRBJ2-1; possibly TRBD1 for D (6 bases). The CDR3 runs 15 residues. Trimming pared 0 bases from V and 6 bases from J, leaving 11 bases between. Germline assignment: CDR1 KGHDR and CDR2 SFDVKD. In DNA form, the CDR3 reads TGTGCCACCAGTGATTTGCCCCTCAGGGGCAATGAGCAGTTCTTC. It specifies CATSDLPLRGNEQFF.

This rearrangement joins TRBV9 to TRBJ2-2; D perhaps matches TRBD2 (5 bases). CDR3 length: 15 amino acids. The V gene lost 1 base and the J gene lost 3 bases, with 10 bases spanning the gap. The germline CDR1 and CDR2 sequences are SGDLS and YYNGEE. This CDR3 is CASSVRGLDTGELFF. CDR3 sequence (DNA): TGTGCCAGCAGCGTACGCGGGCTGGACACCGGGGAGCTGTTTTTT.

The chain combines TRBV19 with TRBJ1-3; D is undetermined. The V end lost 9 bases, the J end lost 2 bases, and 14 bases lay between the germline ends. The V gene's germline CDR1 is LNHDA and CDR2 SQIVND (reference sequence). The CDR3 sequence is 14 residues long. The CDR3 reads CASLPLGAGNTIYF. Here the CDR3 DNA reads TGTGCCAGCCTCCCGTTGGGAGCTGGAAACACCATATATTTT.

The rearrangement links TRBV18 to TRBJ1-1; 7 positions agree with TRBD1. Germline V gene data show CDR1 as KGHSH and CDR2 as LQKENI. The CDR3 covers 15 residues. With V trimmed by 5 bases and J by 1 base, 7 bases remained unmatched. CDR3 nucleotides: TGTGCCAGCTCATCAACCGGGACAGCGAACACTGAAGCTTTCTTT. Translating it yields CASSSTGTANTEAFF.

This chain connects TRBV19 to TRBJ1-2, with D unresolved. The V end was cut by 5 bases, the J end by 4 bases, with 11 bases between. The CDR3 loop spans 13 amino acids. The germline gives CDR1 LNHDA, CDR2 SQIVND (reference sequence). The CDR3 DNA is TGTGCCAGTAGTGGGCAGAGCCTCTATGGCTACACCTTC. Its protein is CASSGQSLYGYTF.

J is TRBJ2-1 and V is TRBV19, with D unclear. The length of the CDR3 is 12 residues. Germline CDR1 and CDR2: LNHDA and SQIVND (reference sequence). Trimming shortened V by 4 bases and J by 12 bases, and 13 bases separated the two germline ends. The CDR3 DNA follows: TGTGCCAGTAGTAGGCAGGTGGGTGCGCAGTTCTTC. It encodes CASSRQVGAQFF.